This TCR beta chain stems from a study of T cell repertoires in cytomegalovirus infection. Across the study: It was the public TCR beta signatures that indicated both CMV infection and matching HLA type. General study points: The ex vivo response was dominated by HLA-C-restricted CMV-specific TCR beta clonotypes. Identification of carriers of CMV plus the relevant HLA was performed using cumulative public TCR beta family frequency.

This clonotype was picked up many times. Its antigen remains unknown. TCRdb recomputed calls from the reads with MiXCR, one row per CDR3 protein. Among 150,000 to 200,000 distinct CDR3 sequences listed, about an eighth were seen once. Sequencing used PBMCs. This clonotype was obtained from a human donor in good health (CMV status not recorded). Some clones in this sample may be carry-over from other donors' samples.

CDR3 nucleotides: TGTGCCAGCAGCCCCCATCCACCGCCCCGGAACACTGAAGCTTTCTTT. Amino acid sequence: CASSPHPPPRNTEAFF. The chain employs TRBV7-2 and TRBJ1-1; unclear D gene. CDR1 is SGHTA and CDR2 is FQGNSA in the germline V gene. V was cut by 5 bases and J by 1 base, with 17 bases left in between. This CDR3 spans 16 amino acids.